What follows are 9 T cell receptor beta chains derived from one specimen sequenced in a study of CD8+CD57+ T cells in acquired aplastic anemia. The template used for profiling TCR beta VDJ and CDR3 was genomic DNA. TCRdb redid the calling of the reads with MiXCR, one entry per CDR3 protein. The data show roughly 280,000 distinct CDR3 sequences, 50% to 65% seen once. Patients included in sequencing had previously demonstrated CD8+CD57+ cell expansion by flow cytometry. The material sequenced was sorted CD4+, CD8+, or CD8+CD57+ T cells (not recorded which) from PBMCs. These receptors were taken from a human donor with aplastic anemia.

This clonotype has at least ten counts. V is TRBV19 and J is TRBJ2-7; 9 bases align to TRBD2. From germline, CDR1 is LNHDA and CDR2 SQIVND (reference sequence). V shed 1 base, J shed 4 bases, and the junction held 8 bases outside the gene matches. The CDR3 sequence is 16 residues long. The CDR3 loop is CASSIGWASGNYEQYF. The CDR3 DNA sequence: TGTGCCAGTAGTATAGGTTGGGCTAGCGGGAATTACGAGCAGTACTTC.

This clonotype was counted many times. This chain connects TRBV12-3 or TRBV12-4 to TRBJ1-1; a possible D gene is TRBD1 (5 bases). V lost 5 bases and J 0 bases, leaving 16 bases between the germline ends. CDR3 length: 16 residues. The CDR3 protein is CASSLYAGPLNTEAFF. For the CDR3, the DNA is TGTGCCAGCAGTCTCTATGCGGGACCCTTGAACACTGAAGCTTTCTTT.

This sequence joins TRBV7-3 and TRBJ1-1; no clear D. Between the trimmed V and J ends, which lost 4 bases and 3 bases, there was a span of 9 bases. The CDR3 has 13 amino acids. Germline V gene sequence: CDR1 SGHTA, CDR2 FQGTGA. CDR3 in DNA: TGTGCCAGCAGCTCGGACGGCCACACTGAAGCTTTCTTT. Residues: CASSSDGHTEAFF.

The V gene is TRBV5-1, the J gene TRBJ2-5; D perhaps matches TRBD1 (6 bases). The germline CDR1 and CDR2 sequences are SGHRS and YFSETQ. V was pared by 4 bases and J by 4 bases, with 17 bases between. This CDR3 is built from 15 residues. The CDR3: CASSAGTGQGETQYF. The CDR3 DNA reads TGCGCCAGCAGCGCCGGAACAGGGCAGGGAGAGACCCAGTACTTC.

In its sample, this clonotype was seen many times. The chain combines TRBV6-4 with TRBJ2-2; D remains unclear. The CDR3 contains 13 residues. Per the germline V gene, CDR1 is MRHNA and CDR2 is SNTAGT. V lost 0 bases and J lost 7, with 6 bases in between. CDR3 residues: CASSDSGFGELFF. The CDR3 nucleotides read TGTGCCAGCAGTGACTCGGGATTCGGGGAGCTGTTTTTT.

There are many counts of this clonotype. The CDR3 sequence: CAWSSGGFGYTF. The CDR3 coding sequence is TGTGCCTGGAGTTCTGGCGGGTTTGGCTACACCTTC. V gene TRBV30 combines with J gene TRBJ1-2; no clear D gene. Deletions cut 2 bases from V and 7 bases from J, with 11 bases between. The CDR3 sequence is 12 residues long. CDR1 and CDR2 (germline): GTSNPN, SVGIG (reference sequence).

The sample holds a few counts of this clonotype. The V call is TRBV7-9, the J call TRBJ1-1; D not resolved. V dropped 2 bases and J dropped 12 bases, with 16 bases sitting between them. Germline V gives CDR1 SEHNR, CDR2 FQNEAQ (reference sequence). The CDR3 has 13 amino acids. The CDR3 protein is CASSLKEGLATFF. CDR3 nucleotide sequence: TGTGCCAGCAGCTTAAAAGAGGGATTGGCGACTTTCTTT.

V is TRBV2 and J is TRBJ2-5; D is uncertain. Germline-derived CDR1 and CDR2 are SNHLY and FYNNEI. Trimming left V 6 bases short and J 2 bases short, with 16 bases between. CDR3 length: 15 amino acids. The CDR3 DNA sequence: TGTGCCAGCAGCCCACAGAACTTCGGGCAAGAGACCCAGTACTTC. This sequence encodes CASSPQNFGQETQYF.

The chain joins TRBV7-3 to TRBJ2-7, with unresolved D. Germline loops: CDR1 SGHTA, CDR2 FQGTGA. V gave up 2 bases and J gave up 6 bases, with 11 bases separating them. The CDR3 is 13 amino acids. CDR3 loop: CASSLSAGLEQYF. The DNA for the CDR3 is TGTGCCAGCAGCTTATCGGCAGGTCTCGAGCAGTACTTC.